This entry describes one T cell receptor beta chain. The antigen remains unidentified. This sample stems from a study of memory CD4+ T cells and cytomegalovirus serostatus. Whole-study results and caveats: A US-trained random forest predicted CMV serostatus with median AUC around 0.93.

As processed by the authors: Out-of-frame sequences were removed, leaving 2,204,828 distinct TCRbeta sequences. Sequencing used immunoSEQ multiplex PCR; TCRdb keeps in-frame clones, though not all of them. Clonal size and the V and J genes are those of that table, whereas D and trimming came from the DNA. Of tens of thousands of clones listed, around 76% are singletons. Single viable CD3+CD4+CD8-CD45RO+ cells were sorted as the memory CD4+ T cells. Trimming cost V 1 base and J 5 bases, with 6 bases left between them. This CDR3 has 13 amino acids. Germline loops: CDR1 SGHTA, CDR2 FQGNSA. The specimen was memory CD4+ T cells from blood. The TCR was taken from an adult in good health and CMV-seropositive. The chain uses TRBV7-2 and TRBJ2-1, with a possible D match to TRBD2 (5 bases). The CDR3 DNA follows: TGTGCCAGCAGCTTAGGGCGGGACAATGAGCAGTTCTTC. This translates into CASSLGRDNEQFF.